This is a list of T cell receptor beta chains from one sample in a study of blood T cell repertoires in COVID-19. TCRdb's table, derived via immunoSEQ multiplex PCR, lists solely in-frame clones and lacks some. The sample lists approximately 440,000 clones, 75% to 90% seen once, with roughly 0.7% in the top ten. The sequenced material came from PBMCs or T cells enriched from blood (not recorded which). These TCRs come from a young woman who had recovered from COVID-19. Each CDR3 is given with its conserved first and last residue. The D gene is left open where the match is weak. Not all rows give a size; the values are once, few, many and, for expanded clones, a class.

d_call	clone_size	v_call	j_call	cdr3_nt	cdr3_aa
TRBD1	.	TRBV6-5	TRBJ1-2	TGTGCCAGCAGTTTAACCGGGACAGGGGACTATGGCTACACCTTC	CASSLTGTGDYGYTF
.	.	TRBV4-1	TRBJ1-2	TGCGCCAGCAGCCAAGCCCTTACAGGGAACGGCTACACCTTC	CASSQALTGNGYTF
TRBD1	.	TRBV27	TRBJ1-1	TGTGCCAGCAGCAACAGGGGAAGTCGCGCTGAAGCTTTCTTT	CASSNRGSRAEAFF
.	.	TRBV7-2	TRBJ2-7	TGTGCCAGCAGCTTAGGCGGGGTCTACGAGCAGTACTTC	CASSLGGVYEQYF
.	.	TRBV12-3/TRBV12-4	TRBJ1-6	TGTGCCAGCAGCCAGAACTATAATTCACCCCTCCACTTT	CASSQNYNSPLHF
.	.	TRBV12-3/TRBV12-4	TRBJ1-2	TGTGCCAGCAGTCGCCCGAACAGGGACTACACCTTC	CASSRPNRDYTF
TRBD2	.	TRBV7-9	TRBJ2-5	TGTGCCAGCAGCTCCGGGACTAGCGCAGAGACCCAGTACTTC	CASSSGTSAETQYF
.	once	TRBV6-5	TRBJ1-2	TGTGCCACCAGGGTGCGGGATGGCTACACCTTC	CATRVRDGYTF
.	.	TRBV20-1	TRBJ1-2	TGCAGGACGGACAATGGCTACACCTTC	CRTDNGYTF
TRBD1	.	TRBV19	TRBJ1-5	TGTGCCAGTAGTATTCAAAGGGACAGGAGCCAGCCCCAGCATTTT	CASSIQRDRSQPQHF
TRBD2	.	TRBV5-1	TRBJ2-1	TGCGCCAGCAGCCTGACTAGCGATTCCTACAATGAGCAGTTCTTC	CASSLTSDSYNEQFF
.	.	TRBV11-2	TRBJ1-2	TGTGCCATCCCTGGACAGAACTATGGCTACACCTTC	CAIPGQNYGYTF
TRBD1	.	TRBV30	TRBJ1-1	TGTGCCTGGACCCCTCTAGGGGGGGGGACAGGGGTGGGAACAGCTTTCTTT	CAWTPLGGGTGVGTAFF
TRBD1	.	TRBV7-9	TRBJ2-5	TGTGCCAGCCGGGGGAGGCAGGGGGCCCAAGAGACCCAGTACTTC	CASRGRQGAQETQYF
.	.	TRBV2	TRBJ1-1	TGTGCCAGCAGTGAAGAGTATAGCGGGGGCACTGAAGCTTTCTTT	CASSEEYSGGTEAFF
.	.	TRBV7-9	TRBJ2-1	TGTGCCAGCAGAGGACGGAATTGGGAGTTGGGGAATGAGCAGTTCTTC	CASRGRNWELGNEQFF
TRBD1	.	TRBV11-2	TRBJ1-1	TGTGCCACACAACTAGAAGGGGGCTGGGAAGCTTTCTTT	CATQLEGGWEAFF
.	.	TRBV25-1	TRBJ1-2	TGTGCCAGCAGTGAATTGGAACAGGGCCTCTATGGCTACACCTTC	CASSELEQGLYGYTF
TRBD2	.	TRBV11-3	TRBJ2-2	TGTGCCAGCAGCTCTAGCGGGGGGAACACCGGGGAGCTGTTTTTT	CASSSSGGNTGELFF
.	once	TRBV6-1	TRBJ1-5	TGTGCCAGCAGTGAAGTCTGGCAGGGGTCGACGCCCCAGCATTTT	CASSEVWQGSTPQHF
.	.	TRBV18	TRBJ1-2	TGTGCCAGCTCTGATACTCCGGACAGTTACTATGGCTACACCTTC	CASSDTPDSYYGYTF
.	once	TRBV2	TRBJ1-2	TGTGCCAGCAGTGCCGGGTCGATTAAGGGGTATGGCTACACCTTC	CASSAGSIKGYGYTF
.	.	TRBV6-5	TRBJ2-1	TGTGCCAGCAGTTGGCAGGGTAATGAGCAGTTCTTC	CASSWQGNEQFF
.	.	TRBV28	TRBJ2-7	TGTGCCAGCACCCCCAGCGGCAGGAGCCTAGAGCAGTACTTC	CASTPSGRSLEQYF
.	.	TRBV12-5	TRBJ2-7	TGTGCTAGTGGCCTAGGAGGGCCTCAGCAGTACTTC	CASGLGGPQQYF
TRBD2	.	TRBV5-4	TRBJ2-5	TGTGCCAGCAGCTTGCAGGGACTAGAAGAGACCCAGTACTTC	CASSLQGLEETQYF
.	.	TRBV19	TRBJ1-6	TGTGCCAGTAGGTTACAGGTTTTCGAAAATTCACCCCTCCACTTT	CASRLQVFENSPLHF
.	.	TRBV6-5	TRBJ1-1	TGTGCCAGCAGTTATTCCGTAGAGGCTGAAGCTTTCTTT	CASSYSVEAEAFF
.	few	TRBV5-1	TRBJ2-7	TGCGCCAGCACAGGCACCAGCAACGACGAGCAGTACTTC	CASTGTSNDEQYF
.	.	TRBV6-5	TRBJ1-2	TGTGCCAGCAGTTCGAGTGGAGAGTATGGCTACACCTTC	CASSSSGEYGYTF
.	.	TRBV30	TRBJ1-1	TGTGCCTGGAGTTTCCGGAGGAACACTGAAGCTTTCTTT	CAWSFRRNTEAFF
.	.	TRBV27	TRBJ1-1	TGTGCCAGCAGTTCCCTCACAGGGCTGAACACTGAAGCTTTCTTT	CASSSLTGLNTEAFF
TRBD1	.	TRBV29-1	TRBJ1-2	TGCAGCGTCGGACAGGGGTATTCAGCTAACTATGGCTACACCTTC	CSVGQGYSANYGYTF
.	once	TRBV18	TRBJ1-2	TGTGCCAGCTCCTTGACAGGATTTAACTATGGCTACACCTTC	CASSLTGFNYGYTF
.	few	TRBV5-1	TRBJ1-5	TGCGCCAGCAGCTTGGATGGGGAGATCCAGCCCCAGCATTTT	CASSLDGEIQPQHF
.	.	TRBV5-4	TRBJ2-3	TGTGCCAGCAGCTTTCTACTAGTTAGTATTACAGATACGCAGTATTTT	CASSFLLVSITDTQYF
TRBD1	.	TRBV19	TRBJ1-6	TGTGCCAGTAGTATAATTTTAGGGACAGCAACACCCCTCCACTTT	CASSIILGTATPLHF
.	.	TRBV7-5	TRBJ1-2	TGTGCCAGAAGCTTATCGGTTTGTCAAACTAATTATGGCTACACCTTC	CARSLSVCQTNYGYTF
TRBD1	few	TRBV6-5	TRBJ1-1	TGTGCCAGCAGCCGGGACAGGGGCCCGGACACTGAAGCTTTCTTT	CASSRDRGPDTEAFF
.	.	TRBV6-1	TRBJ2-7	TGTGCCAGCAGTGAAGGTCCACAGGAAACCTACGAGCAGTACTTC	CASSEGPQETYEQYF
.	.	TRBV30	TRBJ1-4	TGTGCCTGGAGCGGGTGGCAGGGTTTTGAAAAACTGTTTTTT	CAWSGWQGFEKLFF
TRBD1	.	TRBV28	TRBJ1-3	TGTGCCAGCAGTTTATTGGGGACAGGGGTCCTGAGTGGAAACACCATATATTTT	CASSLLGTGVLSGNTIYF
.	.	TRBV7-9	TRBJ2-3	TGTGCCAGCAGCTTACGAGGGAGCACAGATACGCAGTATTTT	CASSLRGSTDTQYF
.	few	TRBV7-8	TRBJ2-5	TGTGCCAGCAGCTTAGACAGGGATGGAGAGACCCAGTACTTC	CASSLDRDGETQYF
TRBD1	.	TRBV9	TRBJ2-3	TGTGCCAGCAGCGCCCTGACAGGGGGAAGCACAGATACGCAGTATTTT	CASSALTGGSTDTQYF
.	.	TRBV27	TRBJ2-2	TGTGCCAGCACCCGCAGAGGGAACACCGGGGAGCTGTTTTTT	CASTRRGNTGELFF
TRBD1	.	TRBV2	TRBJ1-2	TGTGCCAGCCGAGGACAGGGGTTAGAAAACTATGGCTACACCTTC	CASRGQGLENYGYTF
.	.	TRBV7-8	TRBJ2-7	TGTGCCAGCAGCGGACGGGCCCCAGGGGAGCAGTACTTC	CASSGRAPGEQYF
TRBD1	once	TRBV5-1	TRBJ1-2	TGCGCCAGCAGCTTGGGGGCGGACAGGGCTCGCTATGGCTACACCTTC	CASSLGADRARYGYTF
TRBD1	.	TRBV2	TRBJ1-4	TGTGCCAGCGAGCCAATACAGGGGGGCGAAAAACTGTTTTTT	CASEPIQGGEKLFF
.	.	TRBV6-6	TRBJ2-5	TGTGCCAGCAGTTACTCGAGTCTTCAGTACTTC	CASSYSSLQYF
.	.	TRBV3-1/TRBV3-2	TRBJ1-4	TGTGCCAGCAGGCCCTTGGGCACTAATGAAAAACTGTTTTTT	CASRPLGTNEKLFF
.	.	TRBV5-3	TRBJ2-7	TGTGCCAGAAGCTTGGATTGGGCCGAGCAGTACTTC	CARSLDWAEQYF
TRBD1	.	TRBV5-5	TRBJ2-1	TGTGCCAGCAGGGTCGACAGGGAAGGAGGAAATGAGCAGTTCTTC	CASRVDREGGNEQFF
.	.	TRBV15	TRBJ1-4	TGTGCCACCAGCAGGGGAGGTGAAAAACTGTTTTTT	CATSRGGEKLFF
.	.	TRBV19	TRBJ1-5	TGTGCCAGTAGTACCCATCCAGCAGGTCGATATCAGCCCCAGCATTTT	CASSTHPAGRYQPQHF